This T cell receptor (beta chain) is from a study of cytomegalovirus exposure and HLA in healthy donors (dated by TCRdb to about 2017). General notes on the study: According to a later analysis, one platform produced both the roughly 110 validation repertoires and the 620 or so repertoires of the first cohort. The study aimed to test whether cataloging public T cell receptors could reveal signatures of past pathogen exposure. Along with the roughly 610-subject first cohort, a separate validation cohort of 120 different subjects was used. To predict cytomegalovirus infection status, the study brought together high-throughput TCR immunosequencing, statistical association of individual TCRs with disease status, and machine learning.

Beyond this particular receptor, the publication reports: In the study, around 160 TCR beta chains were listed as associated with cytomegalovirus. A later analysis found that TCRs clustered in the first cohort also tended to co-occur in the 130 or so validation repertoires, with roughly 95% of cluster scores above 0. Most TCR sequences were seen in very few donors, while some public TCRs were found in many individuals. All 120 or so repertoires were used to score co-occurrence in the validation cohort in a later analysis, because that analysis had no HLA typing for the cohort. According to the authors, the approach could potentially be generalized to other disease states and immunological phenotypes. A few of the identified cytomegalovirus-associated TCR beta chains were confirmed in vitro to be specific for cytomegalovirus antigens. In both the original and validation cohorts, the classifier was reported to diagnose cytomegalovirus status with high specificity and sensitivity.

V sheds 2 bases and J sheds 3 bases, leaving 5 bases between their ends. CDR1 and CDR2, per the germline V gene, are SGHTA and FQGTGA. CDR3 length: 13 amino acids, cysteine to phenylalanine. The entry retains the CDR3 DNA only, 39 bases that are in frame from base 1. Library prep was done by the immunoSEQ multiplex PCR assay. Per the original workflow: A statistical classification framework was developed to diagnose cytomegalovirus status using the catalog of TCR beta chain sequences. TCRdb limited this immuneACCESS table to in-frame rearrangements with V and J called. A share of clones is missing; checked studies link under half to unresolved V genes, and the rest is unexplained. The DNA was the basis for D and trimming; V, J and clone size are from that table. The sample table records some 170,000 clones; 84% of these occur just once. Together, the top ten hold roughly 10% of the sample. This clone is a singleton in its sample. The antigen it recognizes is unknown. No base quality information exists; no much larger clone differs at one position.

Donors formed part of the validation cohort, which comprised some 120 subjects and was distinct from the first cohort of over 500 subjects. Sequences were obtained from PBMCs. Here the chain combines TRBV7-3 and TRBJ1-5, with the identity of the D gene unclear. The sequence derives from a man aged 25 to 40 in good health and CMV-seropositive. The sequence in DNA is TGTGCCAGCAGCTTACAGAACAATCAGCCCCAGCATTTT. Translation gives CASSLQNNQPQHF.